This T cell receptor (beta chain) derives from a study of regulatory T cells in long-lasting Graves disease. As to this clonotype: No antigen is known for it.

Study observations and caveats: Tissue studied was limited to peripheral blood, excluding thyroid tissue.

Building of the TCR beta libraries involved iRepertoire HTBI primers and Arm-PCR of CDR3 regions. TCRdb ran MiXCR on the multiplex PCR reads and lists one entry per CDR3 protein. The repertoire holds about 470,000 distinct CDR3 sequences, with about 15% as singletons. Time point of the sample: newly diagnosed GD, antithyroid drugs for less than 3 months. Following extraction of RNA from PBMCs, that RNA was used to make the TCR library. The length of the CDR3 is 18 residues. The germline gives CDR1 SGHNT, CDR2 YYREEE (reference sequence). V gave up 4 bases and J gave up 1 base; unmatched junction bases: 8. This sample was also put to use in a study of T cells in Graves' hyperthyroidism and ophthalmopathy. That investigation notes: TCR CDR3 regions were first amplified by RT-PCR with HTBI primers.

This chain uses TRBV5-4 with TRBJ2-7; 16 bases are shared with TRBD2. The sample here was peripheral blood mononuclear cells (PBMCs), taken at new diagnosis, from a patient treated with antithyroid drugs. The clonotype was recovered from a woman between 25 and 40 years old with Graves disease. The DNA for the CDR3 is TGTGCCAGCAGCCAAGGGGGACTAGCGGGAGGGAGTTCCTACGAGCAGTACTTC. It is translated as CASSQGGLAGGSSYEQYF.